The 17 T cell receptor beta chains in this list originate from one sample, sequenced in a study of shared clonotypes between healthy human individuals. Sequencing used immunoSEQ multiplex PCR; TCRdb keeps in-frame clones, though not all of them. This table holds about 2.1 million clones, just under 95% found once. CD8 cells classed as naive were CD45RO-negative and positively selected for CCR7, excluding terminally differentiated effector memory CD45RA+ cells. What was sequenced was naive CD8+ T cells from PBMCs. The origin of the receptors is a man younger than 30 in good health. Some clones in this sample may be carry-over from other donors' samples.

The chain couples TRBV9 to TRBJ2-3; D assignment may be TRBD1 or TRBD2 (5 bases each). Trimming pared 3 bases from V and 5 bases from J, leaving 16 bases between. Germline-derived CDR1 and CDR2 are SGDLS and YYNGEE. This CDR3 has 15 residues. CDR3 sequence (DNA): TGTGCCAGCAGCGCTTGGGACCGCCGCGGAGATACGCAGTATTTT. Translated: CASSAWDRRGDTQYF. The entire variable domain, with the rest obtained from reference TRBV9 and TRBJ2-3, is as follows: DSGVTQTPKHLITATGQRVTLRCSPRSGDLSVYWYQQSLDQGLQFLIQYYNGEERAKGNILERFSAQQFPDLHSELNLSSLELGDSALYFCASSAWDRRGDTQYFGPGTRLTVL.

V usage is TRBV7-6 and J usage is TRBJ1-2; TRBD1 is a possible D gene (5 bases). V lost 4 bases and J lost 4, with 16 bases in between. CDR3 length: 15 residues. Germline values: CDR1 SGHVS, CDR2 FNYEAQ. The CDR3 is CASSSETGPRYGYTF. Written as DNA, the CDR3 is TGTGCCAGCAGCTCAGAAACGGGACCCCGCTATGGCTACACCTTC. Full variable domain (missing parts from reference TRBV7-6 and TRBJ1-2): GAGVSQSPRYKVTKRGQDVALRCDPISGHVSLYWYRQALGQGPEFLTYFNYEAQQDKSGLPNDRFSAERPEGSISTLTIQRTEQRDSAMYRCASSSETGPRYGYTFGSGTRLTVV.

CDR3 amino acids: CASTNRGRGPNTGELFF. The DNA for the CDR3 is TGTGCCAGTACTAACAGGGGGCGCGGACCGAACACCGGGGAGCTGTTTTTT. This chain uses TRBV7-8 with TRBJ2-2, with TRBD1 matching 9 bases. Germline V CDR1 and CDR2: SGHVS, FQNEAQ. The V gene end was trimmed by 9 bases and the J gene end by 0 bases; junction bases not matched to a gene: 11. The CDR3 has 17 amino acids.

The V call is TRBV7-9, the J call TRBJ2-5; D remains unclear. Trimming took 0 bases from V and 1 from J, leaving 15 bases between them. This CDR3 is built from 17 residues. Germline lookup yields CDR1 SEHNR and CDR2 FQNEAQ (reference sequence). Here the CDR3 reads CASSLALMWESQETQYF. CDR3 DNA sequence: TGTGCCAGCAGCTTAGCGCTCATGTGGGAAAGCCAAGAGACCCAGTACTTC.

The J gene is TRBJ1-1, the V gene TRBV11-2; D may be TRBD1 (6 bases). Trimming took off 6 bases at V and 8 bases at J, with 13 bases between the two ends. Per the germline V gene, CDR1 is SGHAT and CDR2 is FQNNGV. This CDR3 has 12 residues. CDR3 loop: CASSPTRGEAFF. The CDR3 nucleotides are TGTGCCAGCAGTCCGACCAGGGGAGAAGCTTTCTTT. The full variable domain, completed using reference TRBV11-2 and TRBJ1-1, is EAGVAQSPRYKIIEKRQSVAFWCNPISGHATLYWYQQILGQGPKLLIQFQNNGVVDDSQLPKDRFSAERLKGVDSTLKIQPAKLEDSAVYLCASSPTRGEAFFGQGTRLTVV.

This clone was seen more than once but under ten times. The chain carries TRBV25-1 and TRBJ1-1; D not certain. Looked up from germline, CDR1 is MGHDK and CDR2 is SYGVNS. The CDR3 is 12 amino acids. Between the trimmed V and J ends, which lost 1 base and 10 bases, there was a span of 10 bases. The CDR3 region is CASSEWSQGAFF. CDR3 nucleotides: TGTGCCAGCAGTGAATGGAGTCAAGGAGCTTTCTTT.

This clone was picked up one time. The gene calls are TRBV4-3 and TRBJ2-7; D is undetermined. The CDR3 runs to 18 residues. Germline V CDR1 and CDR2: LGHNA, YSLEER. The V gene lost 0 bases and the J gene lost 0 bases, with 18 bases spanning the gap. CDR3 sequence: CASSQEGPDRRFSYEQYF. The CDR3 DNA reads TGCGCCAGCAGCCAAGAAGGCCCGGATAGGCGTTTCTCCTACGAGCAGTACTTC.

The chain combines TRBV28 with TRBJ1-3; D call uncertain. CDR1 MDHEN and CDR2 SYDVKM come from the germline V gene. Between the trimmed V and J ends, which lost 1 base and 10 bases, there was a span of 14 bases. The CDR3 runs 14 residues. The CDR3 bases are TGTGCCAGCAGTTTATCCCTTGCGGGTGGGACCATATATTTT. It translates to CASSLSLAGGTIYF.

The CDR3 coding sequence is TGTGCCAGCAGTTTATTCGCGGACTTACCTGCCACCGGGGAGCTGTTTTTT. This codes for CASSLFADLPATGELFF. The V gene is TRBV27, the J gene TRBJ2-2, with TRBD2 as a possible D gene (5 bases). There are 17 residues in the CDR3. V was clipped by 1 base and J by 4 bases, with 16 bases between them. The germline gives CDR1 MNHEY, CDR2 SMNVEV (reference sequence).

The chain couples TRBV28 to TRBJ1-2, with D maybe TRBD1 (5 bases). The ends were cut back, 3 bases at V and 4 bases at J, with 12 bases in the middle. From germline, CDR1 is MDHEN and CDR2 SYDVKM. The CDR3 is 14 amino acids. The CDR3 sequence: CASSFLGGGYGYTF. The CDR3 bases are TGTGCCAGCAGTTTCCTTGGGGGAGGCTATGGCTACACCTTC.

The chain combines TRBV9 with TRBJ2-1; 12 bases fit TRBD2. V shed 3 bases, J shed 9 bases, and the junction held 13 bases outside the gene matches. This CDR3 comprises 17 residues. Germline V gene sequence: CDR1 SGDLS, CDR2 YYNGEE. The CDR3 DNA is TGTGCCAGCAGCGCGACCCAGACTAGCGGGAGCCTTGGTGAGCAGTTCTTC. Its protein product is CASSATQTSGSLGEQFF.

A remark on this clone: Other DNA sequences in the same sample also yield this CDR3. The gene calls are TRBV19 and TRBJ2-3; the D is unclear. V was shortened by 1 base and J by 0 bases, with 8 bases between the two germline ends. CDR1 is LNHDA, CDR2 SQIVND, per germline (reference sequence). The CDR3 consists of 15 residues. The CDR3 DNA reads as TGTGCCAGTAGTATAGGGGGAACTAGCACAGATACGCAGTATTTT. Translating gives CASSIGGTSTDTQYF.

The CDR3 nucleotides are TGTGCCAGCAGTTTGATATCTACGATGGGCACCATATATTTT. Residues: CASSLISTMGTIYF. The chain couples TRBV28 to TRBJ1-3; D gene unclear. CDR1 is MDHEN, CDR2 SYDVKM, per germline. Trimming cost V 3 bases and J 9 bases, with 15 bases left between them. The CDR3 has 14 amino acids. Variable domain in full (rest from reference TRBV28 and TRBJ1-3): DVKVTQSSRYLVKRTGEKVFLECVQDMDHENMFWYRQDPGLGLRLIYFSYDVKMKEKGDIPEGYSVSREKKERFSLILESASTNQTSMYLCASSLISTMGTIYFGEGSWLTVV.

The chain employs TRBV6-1 and TRBJ1-6; D not certain. The V gene's germline CDR1 is MNHNS and CDR2 SASEGT. This CDR3 spans 17 amino acids. V was pared by 4 bases and J by 6 bases, with 19 bases between. The CDR3: CASSGLLQLTGNSPLHF. The CDR3 coding sequence is TGTGCCAGCAGTGGCCTACTACAACTGACGGGTAATTCACCCCTCCACTTT.

The chain is built from TRBV4-3 and TRBJ2-7; D not resolved. Per germline, CDR1 LGHNA and CDR2 YSLEER. V dropped 0 bases and J dropped 3 bases, with 12 bases sitting between them. CDR3 length: 15 amino acids. The CDR3 coding sequence is TGCGCCAGCAGCCAAGATTGGGCGCAGATCTACGAGCAGTACTTC. Translation gives CASSQDWAQIYEQYF.

The J gene is TRBJ1-3, the V gene TRBV7-9; D gene uncertain. The germline V gene has CDR1 SEHNR and CDR2 FQNEAQ (reference sequence). The CDR3 length is 16 residues. The germline V and J ends were trimmed by 3 bases and 0 bases, with 12 bases remaining between them. The DNA for the CDR3 is TGTGCCAGCAGCTTGCTACTCGATCGCTCTGGAAACACCATATATTTT. Its translation: CASSLLLDRSGNTIYF.

The CDR3 DNA sequence: TGTGCCAGCGCTACCACCCCAGGCTTTTCCCCCTACGAGCAGTACTTC. Protein product: CASATTPGFSPYEQYF. The gene calls are TRBV28 and TRBJ2-7; D gene ambiguous. Trimming cost V 8 bases and J 2 bases, with 22 bases left between them. CDR3 length equals 16 residues. Germline V gives CDR1 MDHEN, CDR2 SYDVKM. The entire variable domain, with the rest obtained from reference TRBV28 and TRBJ2-7, is as follows: DVKVTQSSRYLVKRTGEKVFLECVQDMDHENMFWYRQDPGLGLRLIYFSYDVKMKEKGDIPEGYSVSREKKERFSLILESASTNQTSMYLCASATTPGFSPYEQYFGPGTRLTVT.